Listed below are T cell receptor beta chains from one sample, sequenced in a study of blood T cell repertoires in COVID-19. Assay: immunoSEQ multiplex PCR; the TCRdb copy retains only in-frame clones and omits some. Of tens of thousands of clones listed, roughly 84% were seen once; the top ten hold about 1.6%. The sequenced sample was peripheral blood. Receptors were obtained from a man aged 50 to 60 with acute or convalescent COVID-19. CDR3s include the opening cysteine and the closing phenylalanine or tryptophan. The order of the fields is D gene, J gene, clone size, V gene, CDR3 protein, CDR3 DNA. The D gene is left open where the match is weak. Only some rows state a clone size, as once, few, many or a class for expanded clones.

- TRBJ2-4 - TRBV6-2/TRBV6-3 CASSRRQGRDIQYF TGTGCCAGCAGTCGTAGACAGGGGAGGGACATTCAGTACTTC
- TRBJ1-4 - TRBV5-1 CASRLQPHSNEKLFF TGCGCCAGCAGACTTCAACCGCACTCGAATGAAAAACTGTTTTTT
TRBD2 TRBJ2-2 few TRBV5-6 CASRGLAANTGELFF TGTGCCAGCAGGGGACTAGCGGCGAACACCGGGGAGCTGTTTTTT
- TRBJ2-3 - TRBV5-1 CASSLAIAGPSTDTQYF TGCGCCAGCAGCTTGGCCATTGCGGGACCGAGCACAGATACGCAGTATTTT
TRBD1 TRBJ1-4 - TRBV10-3 CAIRGPPGQGASSTNEKLFF TGTGCCATCAGGGGACCTCCGGGACAGGGCGCCTCATCAACTAATGAAAAACTGTTTTTT
- TRBJ2-7 - TRBV14 CASSQRVGQYF TGTGCCAGCAGCCAGAGGGTCGGGCAGTACTTC
- TRBJ2-3 once TRBV24-1 CATSDRDFRSTDTQYF TGTGCCACCAGTGATCGGGACTTCCGTTCCACAGATACGCAGTATTTT
TRBD1 TRBJ2-2 - TRBV24-1 CATSDGTGIGELFF TGTGCCACCAGTGATGGGACAGGGATCGGGGAGCTGTTTTTT
TRBD1 TRBJ2-7 - TRBV10-3 CATTGVSEYYEQYF TGTGCCACGACAGGGGTTTCCGAGTACTACGAGCAGTACTTC
- TRBJ2-1 - TRBV24-1 CATSVGGRARSNEQFF TGTGCCACCAGTGTGGGGGGTAGGGCAAGGAGCAATGAGCAGTTCTTC
- TRBJ1-2 - TRBV28 CASTGINYGYTF TGTGCCAGTACGGGGATTAACTATGGCTACACCTTC
- TRBJ2-1 medium-sized TRBV24-1 CATSDLPSRRSGNEQFF TGTGCCACCAGTGATTTACCTAGTCGGCGGTCGGGCAATGAGCAGTTCTTC
TRBD1 TRBJ1-6 - TRBV6-5 CASWQGQYNSPLHF TGTGCCAGCTGGCAGGGACAGTATAATTCACCCCTCCACTTT
- TRBJ1-6 - TRBV28 CASSLYGRDSPLHF TGTGCCAGCAGTTTATACGGGAGAGATTCACCCCTCCACTTT
TRBD1 TRBJ1-2 - TRBV19 CASSAPDRAYGYTF TGTGCCAGTAGTGCCCCCGACAGGGCCTATGGCTACACCTTC
TRBD1 TRBJ1-6 - TRBV5-4 CASSPGTGSGYNSPLHF TGTGCCAGCAGCCCCGGGACAGGGAGCGGGTATAATTCACCCCTCCACTTT
- TRBJ1-4 - TRBV6-5 CASSFLWGVTNEKLFF TGTGCCAGCAGTTTCCTATGGGGCGTCACTAATGAAAAACTGTTTTTT
TRBD1 TRBJ1-6 few TRBV6-5 CASSSTGGGYNSPLHF TGTGCCAGCAGTTCAACAGGGGGCGGGTATAATTCACCCCTCCACTTT
- TRBJ1-5 - TRBV6-6 CASSGANQPQHF TGTGCCAGCAGTGGGGCTAATCAGCCCCAGCATTTT
TRBD2 TRBJ2-1 once TRBV7-9 CASSPNPAGGPGNEQFF TGTGCCAGCAGCCCAAATCCAGCGGGGGGGCCTGGGAATGAGCAGTTCTTC
- TRBJ1-5 few TRBV27 CASSFREGQPQHF TGTGCCAGCAGTTTCAGGGAGGGACAGCCCCAGCATTTT
TRBD2 TRBJ2-1 few TRBV4-2 CASSQDLASGKDEQFF TGTGCCAGCAGCCAAGATCTTGCTAGCGGGAAGGATGAGCAGTTCTTC
TRBD1 TRBJ1-5 - TRBV6-6 CASSWGQANSNQPQHF TGTGCCAGCAGTTGGGGACAGGCTAATAGCAATCAGCCCCAGCATTTT
TRBD2 TRBJ2-3 - TRBV5-1 CASSLDPRILAGGTDTQYF TGCGCCAGCAGCTTGGACCCTCGCATACTAGCGGGAGGCACAGATACGCAGTATTTT
TRBD1 TRBJ1-2 - TRBV10-3 CAISAPGTVTYGYTF TGTGCCATCAGTGCGCCCGGGACAGTGACCTATGGCTACACCTTC
TRBD1 TRBJ1-5 - TRBV4-1 CASSQETGGTRPQHF TGCGCCAGCAGCCAAGAAACAGGGGGGACGAGGCCCCAGCATTTT